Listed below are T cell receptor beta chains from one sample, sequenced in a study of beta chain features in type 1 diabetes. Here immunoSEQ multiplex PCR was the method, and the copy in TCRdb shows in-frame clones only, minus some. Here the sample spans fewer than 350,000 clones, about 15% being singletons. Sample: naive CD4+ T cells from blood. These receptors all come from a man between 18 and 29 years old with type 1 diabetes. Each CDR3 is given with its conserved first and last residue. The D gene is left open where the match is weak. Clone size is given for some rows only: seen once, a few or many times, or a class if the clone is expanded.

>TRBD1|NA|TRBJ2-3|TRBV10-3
CAISDAGTGDADTQYF
TGTGCCATCAGTGACGCCGGGACAGGGGATGCAGATACGCAGTATTTT
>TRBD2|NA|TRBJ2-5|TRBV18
CASSGSGTEETQYF
TGTGCCAGCTCAGGGAGCGGGACGGAAGAGACCCAGTACTTC
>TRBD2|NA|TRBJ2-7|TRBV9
CASSPTGGSYEQYF
TGTGCCAGCAGCCCAACGGGGGGCTCCTACGAGCAGTACTTC
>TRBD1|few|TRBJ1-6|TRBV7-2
CASSLDRGNSPLHF
TGTGCCAGCAGCTTAGACAGGGGCAATTCACCCCTCCACTTT
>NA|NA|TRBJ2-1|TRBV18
CASSPPPGEQFF
TGTGCCAGCTCACCCCCCCCCGGTGAGCAGTTCTTC
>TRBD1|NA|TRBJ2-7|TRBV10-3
CAISPGQGTREQYF
TGTGCCATCAGTCCGGGACAGGGTACTAGGGAGCAGTACTTC
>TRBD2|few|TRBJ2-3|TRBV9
CASTGGAGGDTQYF
TGTGCCAGCACCGGGGGGGCCGGGGGAGATACGCAGTATTTT
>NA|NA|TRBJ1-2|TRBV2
CASSVFGQIYGYTF
TGTGCCAGCAGTGTGTTTGGACAGATCTATGGCTACACCTTC
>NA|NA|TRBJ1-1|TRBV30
CAWTRNTEAFF
TGTGCCTGGACGAGGAACACTGAAGCTTTCTTT
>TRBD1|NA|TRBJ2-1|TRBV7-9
CASSSRGTGNNEQFF
TGTGCCAGCAGCTCCCGGGGGACAGGGAACAATGAGCAGTTCTTC
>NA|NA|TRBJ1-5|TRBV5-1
CASSVDSNQPQHF
TGCGCCAGCAGCGTGGACAGTAATCAGCCCCAGCATTTT
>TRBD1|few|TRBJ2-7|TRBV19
CASIGQGAYEQYF
TGTGCCAGTATCGGACAGGGAGCCTACGAGCAGTACTTC
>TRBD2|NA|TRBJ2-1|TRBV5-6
CASSPSLVSGGWHNEQFF
TGTGCCAGCAGCCCTTCCCTGGTATCGGGAGGGTGGCACAATGAGCAGTTCTTC
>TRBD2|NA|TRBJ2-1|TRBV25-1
CASSESGTSGTQFF
TGTGCCAGCAGTGAATCCGGGACTAGCGGGACCCAGTTCTTC
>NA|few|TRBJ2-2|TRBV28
CASSWRGAVGSGELFF
TGTGCCAGCAGTTGGCGGGGCGCCGTAGGATCCGGGGAGCTGTTTTTT
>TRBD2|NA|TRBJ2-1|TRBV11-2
CASSRGLGSYNEQFF
TGTGCCAGCAGCAGGGGACTAGGGTCCTACAATGAGCAGTTCTTC
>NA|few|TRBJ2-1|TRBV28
CASKSGSEQFF
TGTGCCAGCAAATCGGGGAGTGAGCAGTTCTTC
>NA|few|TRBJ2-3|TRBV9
CASSGAGTGTQYF
TGTGCCAGCAGCGGAGCGGGGACAGGCACGCAGTATTTT
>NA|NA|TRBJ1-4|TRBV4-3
CASSQDLWGGTTNEKLFF
TGCGCCAGCAGCCAAGATTTATGGGGCGGGACAACTAATGAAAAACTGTTTTTT
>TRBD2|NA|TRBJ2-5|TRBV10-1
CASSDGSGAETQYF
TGCGCCAGCAGTGACGGGAGCGGGGCCGAGACCCAGTACTTC
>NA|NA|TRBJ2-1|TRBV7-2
CASSLIPSVGEQFF
TGTGCCAGCAGCTTGATCCCTAGCGTAGGTGAGCAGTTCTTC
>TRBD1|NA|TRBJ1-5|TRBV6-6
CASRRGQGNQPQHF
TGTGCCAGCAGAAGGGGACAGGGCAATCAGCCCCAGCATTTT
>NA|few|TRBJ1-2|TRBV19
CASSPREGSGYTF
TGTGCCAGTAGTCCCCGAGAGGGATCGGGCTACACCTTC
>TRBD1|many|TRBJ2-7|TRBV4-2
CASSQDTAGGYAEQYF
TGTGCCAGCAGCCAAGATACGGCAGGGGGTTATGCCGAGCAGTACTTC
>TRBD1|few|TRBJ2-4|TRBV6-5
CASLDRAPIQYF
TGTGCCAGCTTGGACAGGGCCCCCATTCAGTACTTC
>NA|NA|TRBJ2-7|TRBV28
CASSLQKPSSYEQYF
TGTGCCAGCAGTTTACAGAAACCCAGCTCCTACGAGCAGTACTTC
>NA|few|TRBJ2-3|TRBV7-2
CASSLASTGTDTQYF
TGTGCCAGCAGCTTAGCCTCTACTGGCACAGATACGCAGTATTTT
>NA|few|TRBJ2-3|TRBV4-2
CASSQDRPGAGTQYF
TGTGCCAGCAGCCAAGATCGGCCGGGAGCGGGTACGCAGTATTTT
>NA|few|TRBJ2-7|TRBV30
CAWSVAPHPYEQYF
TGTGCCTGGAGTGTAGCACCGCACCCCTACGAGCAGTACTTC
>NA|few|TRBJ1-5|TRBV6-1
CASNGQSNQPQHF
TGTGCCAGCAATGGACAGAGCAATCAGCCCCAGCATTTT
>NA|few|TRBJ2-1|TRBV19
CASTVWGTRGLHEQFF
TGTGCCAGTACCGTCTGGGGGACTCGCGGTCTGCATGAGCAGTTCTTC
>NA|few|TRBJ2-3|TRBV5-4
CASTPPGLRIIDTQYF
TGTGCCAGCACCCCACCGGGACTTCGGATTATAGATACGCAGTATTTT
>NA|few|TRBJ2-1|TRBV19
CASSPSTGRTYNEQFF
TGTGCCAGCAGTCCCTCGACAGGGAGGACCTACAATGAGCAGTTCTTC
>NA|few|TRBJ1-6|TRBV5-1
CASGAEAVGNSPLHF
TGCGCCAGCGGCGCGGAGGCGGTGGGAAATTCACCCCTCCACTTT
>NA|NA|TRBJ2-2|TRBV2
CASSEVRRNTGELFF
TGTGCCAGCAGTGAAGTGCGGAGGAACACCGGGGAGCTGTTTTTT
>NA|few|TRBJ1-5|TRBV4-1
CASSQGYLGGTQPQHF
TGCGCCAGCAGCCAAGGGTATCTCGGGGGAACTCAGCCCCAGCATTTT
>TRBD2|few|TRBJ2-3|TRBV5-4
CASSLGLAEPTDTQYF
TGTGCCAGCAGCTTGGGACTAGCGGAACCCACAGATACGCAGTATTTT
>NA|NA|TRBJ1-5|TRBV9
CASSVAGVPNQPQHF
TGTGCCAGCAGCGTAGCAGGGGTACCCAATCAGCCCCAGCATTTT
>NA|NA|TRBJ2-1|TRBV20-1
CSATSNNEQFF
TGCAGTGCCACTAGTAACAATGAGCAGTTCTTC
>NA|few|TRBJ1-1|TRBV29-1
CSVEATVNTEAFF
TGCAGCGTTGAAGCTACAGTGAACACTGAAGCTTTCTTT
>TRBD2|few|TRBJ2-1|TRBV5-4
CASTTRTSGRLGYNEQFF
TGTGCCAGCACCACGAGGACTAGCGGGAGGTTGGGCTACAATGAGCAGTTCTTC
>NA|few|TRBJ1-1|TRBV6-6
CASSYWQSEAFF
TGTGCCAGCAGTTACTGGCAGTCGGAAGCTTTCTTT
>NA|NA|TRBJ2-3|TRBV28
CASSLGREPTQYF
TGTGCCAGCAGTTTAGGACGGGAGCCGACGCAGTATTTT
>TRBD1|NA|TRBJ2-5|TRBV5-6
CASSGGSWTGGRETQYF
TGTGCCAGCTCAGGCGGCTCCTGGACAGGGGGACGAGAGACCCAGTACTTC
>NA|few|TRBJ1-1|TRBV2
CASSGQENTEAFF
TGTGCCAGCAGTGGCCAGGAGAACACTGAAGCTTTCTTT
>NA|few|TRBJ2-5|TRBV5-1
CASSFEGETQYF
TGCGCCAGCAGCTTCGAGGGAGAGACCCAGTACTTC
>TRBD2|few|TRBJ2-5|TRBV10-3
CAISDYGRDQETQYF
TGTGCCATCAGTGACTACGGGAGGGATCAAGAGACCCAGTACTTC
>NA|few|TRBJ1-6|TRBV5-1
CASSSNENSPLHF
TGCGCCAGCAGCTCTAATGAAAATTCACCCCTCCACTTT
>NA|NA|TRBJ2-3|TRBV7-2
CASSFSAGTDTQYF
TGTGCCAGCAGCTTCTCGGCGGGCACAGATACGCAGTATTTT
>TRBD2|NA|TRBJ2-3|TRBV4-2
CASSQGRLAGHTDTQYF
TGTGCCAGCAGCCAAGGCCGACTAGCGGGACACACAGATACGCAGTATTTT
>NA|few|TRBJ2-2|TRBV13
CASSSRPNTGELFF
TGTGCCAGCAGCTCCAGGCCGAACACCGGGGAGCTGTTTTTT
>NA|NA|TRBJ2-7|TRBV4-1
CASSQRDSYEQYF
TGCGCCAGCAGCCAGCGGGACTCCTACGAGCAGTACTTC
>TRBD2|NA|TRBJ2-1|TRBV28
CATSGLAGVNVVF
TGTGCCACCTCGGGACTAGCGGGAGTGAACGTGGTCTTC
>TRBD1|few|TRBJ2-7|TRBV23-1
CASWTGTGYYEQYF
TGCGCCAGCTGGACCGGGACAGGGTACTACGAGCAGTACTTC
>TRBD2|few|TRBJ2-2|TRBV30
CAWSVMSSGIAGELFF
TGTGCCTGGAGTGTGATGAGTAGCGGGATCGCCGGGGAGCTGTTTTTT
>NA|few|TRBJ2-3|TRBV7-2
CASSLVGVDTQYF
TGTGCCAGCAGCTTGGTAGGGGTAGATACGCAGTATTTT